What follows describes a single TCR beta chain. Its antigen is not identified. The data originate from a study of T cell responses to AZD1222 COVID-19 vaccine. Findings and caveats of the study: Vaccine-associated CD4 TCRs spanned spike, dominant at 160-218 and 743-854.

TCRdb's table, derived via immunoSEQ multiplex PCR, lists solely in-frame clones and lacks some. Here the sample spans fewer than 110,000 clones, approximately 89% being singletons. This TCR derives from an adult in good health. The input for sequencing was peripheral blood, taken on day 0 of AZD1222 vaccination.

CDR3 nucleotide sequence: TGTGCCAGCTCACCAAGTCAGAATCAGCCCCAGCATTTT. This translates into CASSPSQNQPQHF. V is TRBV18 and J is TRBJ1-5; D remains ambiguous. The ends were cut back, 2 bases at V and 4 bases at J, with 6 bases in the middle. Germline assignment: CDR1 KGHSH and CDR2 LQKENI. The CDR3 has 13 residues.